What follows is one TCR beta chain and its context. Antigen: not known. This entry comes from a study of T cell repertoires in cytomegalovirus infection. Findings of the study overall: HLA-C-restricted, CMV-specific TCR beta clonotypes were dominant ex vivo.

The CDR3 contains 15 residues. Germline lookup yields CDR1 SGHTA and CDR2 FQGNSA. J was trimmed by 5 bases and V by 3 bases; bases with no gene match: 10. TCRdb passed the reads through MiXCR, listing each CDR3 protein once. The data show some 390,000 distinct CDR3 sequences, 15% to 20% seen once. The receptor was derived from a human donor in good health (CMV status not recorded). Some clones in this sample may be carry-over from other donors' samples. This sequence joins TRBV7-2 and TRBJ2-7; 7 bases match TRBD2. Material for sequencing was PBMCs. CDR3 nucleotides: TGTGCCAGCAGCTTTGTGGGAGGGCGGTCGGACGAGCAGTACTTC. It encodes CASSFVGGRSDEQYF. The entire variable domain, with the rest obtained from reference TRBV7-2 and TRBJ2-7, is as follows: GAGVSQSPSNKVTEKGKDVELRCDPISGHTALYWYRQSLGQGLEFLIYFQGNSAPDKSGLPSDRFSAERTGGSVSTLTIQRTQQEDSAVYLCASSFVGGRSDEQYFGPGTRLTVT.